This T cell receptor (beta chain) was sequenced during a study of cytomegalovirus exposure and HLA in healthy donors. Germline CDR1 is MNHEY and CDR2 is SVGAGI. Trimming pared 5 bases from V and 11 bases from J, leaving 21 bases between. The CDR3 loop spans 14 amino acids. A note on this clone: The antigen remains undetermined.

Overall study findings and caveats: In a later analysis, TCR beta V- and J-gene trimming was associated with a missense DCLRE1C variant.

Primers included in the PCR were 60 Vbeta and 13 Jbeta primers. Sequencing used immunoSEQ multiplex PCR; TCRdb keeps in-frame clones, though not all of them. This sample's table reports 140,000 to 150,000 clones. Sequencing was done on a sample of PBMCs. The sequence was collected from a male donor in good health and CMV-seronegative. This chain uses TRBV6-5 with TRBJ1-1; weak D call: TRBD1 (6 bases). The CDR3 is CASSLGTGRGWAFF. The CDR3 DNA follows: TGTGCCAGCAGTCTCGGTACAGGGAGGGGATGGGCTTTCTTT.